This T cell receptor (beta chain) stems from a study of cytomegalovirus exposure and HLA in healthy donors. Notes on this clone: No antigen is known for it. Its ends do not fully match the called genes, so a read error is possible.

This CDR3 spans 18 amino acids. In germline, CDR1 is SEHNR, CDR2 FQNEAQ (reference sequence). PCR used 60 Vbeta primers and 13 Jbeta primers. The repertoire was sequenced with immunoSEQ multiplex PCR; TCRdb's copy has only in-frame clones and lacks some. Among around 100,000 clones listed, over 65% were seen once. Study-wide findings and caveats: A later analysis linked a missense DCLRE1C variant to TCR beta V- and J-gene trimming. In a later analysis, at a false discovery rate of 0.05, about 15,000 TCR beta sequences were associated with HLA alleles. In a later analysis, HLA-associated beta chains showed higher expansion and lower generation probabilities than comparable chains.

The material sequenced was PBMCs. V and J are TRBV7-9 and TRBJ1-1; TRBD1 is a possible D gene (6 bases). This receptor was taken from a woman aged 40-49 years in good health and CMV-seropositive. The CDR3 DNA reads TGTGCCACCAGCAAGGGCGGGGGACAAACATTAATGAACACTGAAGCTTTCTTT. Its protein is CATSKGGGQTLMNTEAFF.